The T cell receptor beta chain described here comes from a study of beta chain features in type 1 diabetes. Study conclusions and caveats: It was not settled here whether HLA type affects TCRB rearrangement.

Trimming took 4 bases from V and 3 from J; bases not matched to a gene: 5. CDR1 and CDR2 from the germline V gene are SGHRS and YFSETQ. The CDR3 length is 15 residues. TCRB transcripts that were expressed got sequenced, as all of the isolated RNA had been reverse transcribed. Sequenced by immunoSEQ multiplex PCR; TCRdb stores in-frame clones only, minus some. This table has roughly 230,000 clones, over 9.5% appearing once. This clone was observed a few times. Its specificity is unknown. The receptor's source is a woman aged 18-35 years in good health. The sequencing sample was made of naive CD4+ T cells from blood. The V call is TRBV5-1, the J call TRBJ2-2, with TRBD2 matching 8 bases. The CDR3 DNA sequence: TGCGCCAGCAGCCCGGGGGGGGCTTACACCGGGGAGCTGTTTTTT. This codes for CASSPGGAYTGELFF.